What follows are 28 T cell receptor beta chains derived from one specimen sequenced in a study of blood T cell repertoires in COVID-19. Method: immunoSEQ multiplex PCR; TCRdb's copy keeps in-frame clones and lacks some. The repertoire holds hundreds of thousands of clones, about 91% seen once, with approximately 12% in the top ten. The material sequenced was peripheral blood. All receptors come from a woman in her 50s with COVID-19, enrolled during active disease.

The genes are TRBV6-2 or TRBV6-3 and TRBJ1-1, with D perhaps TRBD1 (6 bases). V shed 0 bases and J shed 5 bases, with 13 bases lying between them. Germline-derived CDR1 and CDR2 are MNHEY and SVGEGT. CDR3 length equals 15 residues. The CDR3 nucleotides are TGTGCCAGCAGTTACTCTCCCAGGGGAGCTACTGAAGCTTTCTTT. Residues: CASSYSPRGATEAFF.

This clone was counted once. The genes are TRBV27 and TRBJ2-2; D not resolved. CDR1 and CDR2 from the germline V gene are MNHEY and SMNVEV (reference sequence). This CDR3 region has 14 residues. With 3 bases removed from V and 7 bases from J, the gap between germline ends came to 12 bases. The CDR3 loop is CASSFGSLGGELFF. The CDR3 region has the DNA TGTGCCAGCAGTTTTGGTAGCCTCGGCGGGGAGCTGTTTTTT.

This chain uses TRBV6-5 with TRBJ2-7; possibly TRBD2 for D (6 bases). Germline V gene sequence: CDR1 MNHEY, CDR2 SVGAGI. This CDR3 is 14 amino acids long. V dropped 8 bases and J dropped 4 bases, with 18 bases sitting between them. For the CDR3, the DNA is TGTGCCAGCGGTAAGGGGACTGGAAATTACGAGCAGTACTTC. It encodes CASGKGTGNYEQYF.

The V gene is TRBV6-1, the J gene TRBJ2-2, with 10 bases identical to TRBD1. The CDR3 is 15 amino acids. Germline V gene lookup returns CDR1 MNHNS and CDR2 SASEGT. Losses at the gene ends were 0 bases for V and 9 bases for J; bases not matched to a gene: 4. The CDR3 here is CASSEAKGQGWELFF. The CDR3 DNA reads TGTGCCAGCAGTGAAGCGAAGGGACAGGGGTGGGAGCTGTTTTTT.

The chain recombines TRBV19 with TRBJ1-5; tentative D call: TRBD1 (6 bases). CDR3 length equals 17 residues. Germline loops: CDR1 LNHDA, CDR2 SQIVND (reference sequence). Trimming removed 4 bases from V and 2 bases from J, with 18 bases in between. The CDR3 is CASSKGVVLVGNQPQHF. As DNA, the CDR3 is TGTGCCAGTAGTAAGGGGGTAGTCCTCGTGGGCAATCAGCCCCAGCATTTT.

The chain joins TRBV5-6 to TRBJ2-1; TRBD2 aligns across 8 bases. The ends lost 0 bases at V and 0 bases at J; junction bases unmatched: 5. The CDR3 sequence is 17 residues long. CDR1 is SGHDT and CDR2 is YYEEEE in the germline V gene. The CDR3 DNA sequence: TGTGCCAGCAGCTTGGGAGCGGGGGTTTCCTCCTACAATGAGCAGTTCTTC. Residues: CASSLGAGVSSYNEQFF. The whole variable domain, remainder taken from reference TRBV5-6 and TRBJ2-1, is DAGVTQSPTHLIKTRGQQVTLRCSPKSGHDTVSWYQQALGQGPQFIFQYYEEEERQRGNFPDRFSGHQFPNYSSELNVNALLLGDSALYLCASSLGAGVSSYNEQFFGPGTRLTVL.

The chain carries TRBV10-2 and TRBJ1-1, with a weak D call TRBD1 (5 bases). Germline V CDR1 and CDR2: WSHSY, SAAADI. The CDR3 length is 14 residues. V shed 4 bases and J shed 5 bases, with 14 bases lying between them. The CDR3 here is CASSVGTPRTEAFF. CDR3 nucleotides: TGCGCCAGCAGTGTTGGGACTCCGAGAACTGAAGCTTTCTTT.

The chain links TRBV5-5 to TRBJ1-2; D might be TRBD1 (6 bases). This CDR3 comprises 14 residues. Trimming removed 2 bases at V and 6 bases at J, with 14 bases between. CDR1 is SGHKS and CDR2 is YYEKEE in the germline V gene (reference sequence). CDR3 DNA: TGTGCCAGCAGCTTCGGCAGGGGAAACGATGGCTACACCTTC. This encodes CASSFGRGNDGYTF.

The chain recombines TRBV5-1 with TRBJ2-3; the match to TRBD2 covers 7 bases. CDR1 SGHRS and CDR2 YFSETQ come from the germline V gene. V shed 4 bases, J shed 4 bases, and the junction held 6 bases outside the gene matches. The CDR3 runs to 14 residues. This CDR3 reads CASSPLAAADTQYF. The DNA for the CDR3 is TGCGCCAGCAGCCCCCTAGCGGCCGCAGATACGCAGTATTTT.

CDR3 loop: CASSQEGGSNEQFF. In DNA, the CDR3 is TGTGCCAGCAGCCAAGAAGGAGGGTCCAATGAGCAGTTCTTC. The rearrangement joins TRBV3-1 (or the pseudogene TRBV3-2) to TRBJ2-1; perhaps TRBD2 as D (6 bases). The CDR3 totals 14 residues. CDR1 is LGHDT and CDR2 is YNNKEL in the germline V gene (reference sequence). Trimming stripped 0 bases from V and 6 bases from J, with 9 bases between.

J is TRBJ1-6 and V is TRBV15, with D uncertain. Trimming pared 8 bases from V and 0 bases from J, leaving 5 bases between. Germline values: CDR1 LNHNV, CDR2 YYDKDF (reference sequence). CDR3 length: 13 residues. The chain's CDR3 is CATRDSYNSPLHF. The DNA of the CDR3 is TGTGCCACCCGGGACTCCTATAATTCACCCCTCCACTTT.

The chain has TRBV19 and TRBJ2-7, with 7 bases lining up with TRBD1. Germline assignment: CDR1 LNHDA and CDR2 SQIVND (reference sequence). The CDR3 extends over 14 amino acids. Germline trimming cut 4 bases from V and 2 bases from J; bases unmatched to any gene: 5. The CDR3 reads CASSTYRGTYEQYF. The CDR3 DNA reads TGTGCCAGTAGTACTTACAGGGGTACCTACGAGCAGTACTTC.

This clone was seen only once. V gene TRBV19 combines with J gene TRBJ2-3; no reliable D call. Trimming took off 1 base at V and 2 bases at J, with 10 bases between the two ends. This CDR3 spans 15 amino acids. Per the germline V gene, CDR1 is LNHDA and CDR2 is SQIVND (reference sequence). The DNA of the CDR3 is TGTGCCAGTAGTATAGGGGCCGGTAACACAGATACGCAGTATTTT. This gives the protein CASSIGAGNTDTQYF.

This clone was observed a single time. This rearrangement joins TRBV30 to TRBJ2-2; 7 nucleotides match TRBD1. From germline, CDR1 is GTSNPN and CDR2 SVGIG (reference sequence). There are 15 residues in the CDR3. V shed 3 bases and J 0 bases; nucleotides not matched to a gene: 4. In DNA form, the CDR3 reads TGTGCCTGGAGCAGGGGGACAGCGAACACCGGGGAGCTGTTTTTT. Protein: CAWSRGTANTGELFF.

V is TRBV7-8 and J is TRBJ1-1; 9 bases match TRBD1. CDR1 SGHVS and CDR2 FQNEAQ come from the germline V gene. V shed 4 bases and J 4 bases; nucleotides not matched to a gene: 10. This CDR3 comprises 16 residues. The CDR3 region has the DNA TGTGCCAGCAGCTCCCGGACAGGGGCCCGGGCCACTGAAGCTTTCTTT. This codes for CASSSRTGARATEAFF.

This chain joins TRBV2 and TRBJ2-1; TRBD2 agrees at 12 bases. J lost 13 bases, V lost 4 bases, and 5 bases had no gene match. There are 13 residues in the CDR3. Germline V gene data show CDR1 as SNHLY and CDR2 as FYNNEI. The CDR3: CASSGTSGERQFF. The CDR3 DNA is TGTGCCAGCAGTGGGACTAGCGGGGAGAGACAGTTCTTC.

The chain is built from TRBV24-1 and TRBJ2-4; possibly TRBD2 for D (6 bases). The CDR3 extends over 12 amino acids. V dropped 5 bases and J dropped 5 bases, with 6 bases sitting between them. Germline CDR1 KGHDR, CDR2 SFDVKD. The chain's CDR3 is CATSGGENIQYF. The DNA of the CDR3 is TGTGCCACCAGTGGCGGGGAAAACATTCAGTACTTC.

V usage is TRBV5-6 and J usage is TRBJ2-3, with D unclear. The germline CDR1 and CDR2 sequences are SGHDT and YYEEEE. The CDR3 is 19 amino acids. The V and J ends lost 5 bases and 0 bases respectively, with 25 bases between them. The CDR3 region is CASSSQRSTVPTSTDTQYF. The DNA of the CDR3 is TGTGCCAGCAGTTCGCAACGTTCAACCGTCCCGACTAGCACAGATACGCAGTATTTT.

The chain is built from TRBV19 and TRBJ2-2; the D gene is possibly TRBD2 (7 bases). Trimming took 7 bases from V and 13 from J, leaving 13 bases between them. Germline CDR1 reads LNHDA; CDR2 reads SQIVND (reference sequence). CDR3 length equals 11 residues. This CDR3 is CASTRGGTLFF. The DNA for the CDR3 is TGTGCCAGTACAAGGGGGGGGACGCTGTTTTTT.

Here the CDR3 reads CASSPRQGKDTDTQYF. CDR3 DNA sequence: TGTGCCAGCAGCCCTCGACAGGGGAAAGACACAGATACGCAGTATTTT. This rearrangement joins TRBV13 to TRBJ2-3, with 8 bases lining up with TRBD1. CDR1 and CDR2 (germline): PRHDT, FYEKMQ (reference sequence). This CDR3 has 16 amino acids. V trimming: 5 bases; J trimming: 2 bases; junction bases outside the gene matches: 9.

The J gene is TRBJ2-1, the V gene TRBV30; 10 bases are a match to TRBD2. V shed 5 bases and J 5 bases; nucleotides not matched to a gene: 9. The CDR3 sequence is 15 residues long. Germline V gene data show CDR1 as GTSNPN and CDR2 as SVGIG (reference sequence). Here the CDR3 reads CAWGKEAGGDNEQFF. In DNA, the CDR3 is TGTGCCTGGGGAAAGGAAGCGGGGGGGGACAATGAGCAGTTCTTC.

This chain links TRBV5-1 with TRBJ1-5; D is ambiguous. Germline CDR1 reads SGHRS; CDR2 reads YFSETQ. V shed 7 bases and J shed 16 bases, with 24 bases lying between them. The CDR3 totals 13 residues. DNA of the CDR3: TGCGCCAGCCGCGCGAGGGAGAACAGCCCTTATCATTTT. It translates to CASRARENSPYHF.

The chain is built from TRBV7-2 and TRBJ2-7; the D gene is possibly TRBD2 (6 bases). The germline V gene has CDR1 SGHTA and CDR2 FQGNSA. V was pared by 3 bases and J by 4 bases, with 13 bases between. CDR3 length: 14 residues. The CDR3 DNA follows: TGTGCCAGCAGCTTGAGGGCGGGAACATACGAGCAGTACTTC. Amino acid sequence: CASSLRAGTYEQYF.

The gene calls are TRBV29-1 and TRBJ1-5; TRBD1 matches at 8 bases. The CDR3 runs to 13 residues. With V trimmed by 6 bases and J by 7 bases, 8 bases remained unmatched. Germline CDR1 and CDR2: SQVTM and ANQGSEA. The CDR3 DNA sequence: TGCAGCGTCGAGGGGACAGGAGGGCAGCCCCAGCATTTT. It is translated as CSVEGTGGQPQHF.

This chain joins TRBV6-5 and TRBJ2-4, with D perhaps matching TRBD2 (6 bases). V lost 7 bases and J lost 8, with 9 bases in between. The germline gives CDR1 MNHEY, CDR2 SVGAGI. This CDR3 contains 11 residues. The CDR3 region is CASTREDIQYF. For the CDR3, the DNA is TGTGCCAGCACGAGGGAGGACATTCAGTACTTC.

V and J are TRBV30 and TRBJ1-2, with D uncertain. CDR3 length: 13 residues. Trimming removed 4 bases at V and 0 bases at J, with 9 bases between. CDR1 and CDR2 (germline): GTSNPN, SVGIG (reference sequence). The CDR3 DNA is TGTGCCTGGATGGGCGTCTCTAACTATGGCTACACCTTC. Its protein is CAWMGVSNYGYTF.

The CDR3, as DNA: TGTGCCAGCAGCTTATTCCTCTATGGCTACACCTTC. Translated: CASSLFLYGYTF. J is TRBJ1-2 and V is TRBV7-9; no clear D gene. CDR1 is SEHNR and CDR2 is FQNEAQ in the germline V gene (reference sequence). Deletions cut 2 bases from V and 4 bases from J, with 5 bases between. This CDR3 comprises 12 residues.

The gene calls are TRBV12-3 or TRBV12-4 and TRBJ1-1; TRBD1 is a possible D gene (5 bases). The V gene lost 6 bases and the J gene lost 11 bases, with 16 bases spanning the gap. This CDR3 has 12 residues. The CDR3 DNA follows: TGTGCCAGCAGCTCGACAGTTACAATGGCTTTCTTT. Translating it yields CASSSTVTMAFF.